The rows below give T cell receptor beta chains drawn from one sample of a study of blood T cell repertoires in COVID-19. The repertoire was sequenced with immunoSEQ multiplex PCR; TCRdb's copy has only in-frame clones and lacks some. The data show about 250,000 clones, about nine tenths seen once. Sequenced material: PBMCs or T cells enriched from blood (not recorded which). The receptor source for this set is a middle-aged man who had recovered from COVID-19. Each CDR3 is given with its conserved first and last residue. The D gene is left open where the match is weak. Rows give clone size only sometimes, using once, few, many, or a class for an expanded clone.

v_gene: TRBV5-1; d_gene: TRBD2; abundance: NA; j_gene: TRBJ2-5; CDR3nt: TGCGCCAGCAGCTCGACTAGCGGGCCCGAGACCCAGTACTTC; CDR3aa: CASSSTSGPETQYF
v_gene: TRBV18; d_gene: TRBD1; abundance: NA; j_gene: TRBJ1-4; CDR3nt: TGTGCCAGCTCACCACCTTTACAGGGGGGAGGCGAAAAACTGTTTTTT; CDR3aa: CASSPPLQGGGEKLFF
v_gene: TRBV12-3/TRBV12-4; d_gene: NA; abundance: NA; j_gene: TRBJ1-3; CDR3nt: TGTGCCAGCAGTTTTGTACACACGAACACCATATATTTT; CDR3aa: CASSFVHTNTIYF
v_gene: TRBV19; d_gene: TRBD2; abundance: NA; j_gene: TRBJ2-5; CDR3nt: TGTGCCAGTAGTATTGGGGGGGCGGGAGGCCAAGAGACCCAGTACTTC; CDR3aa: CASSIGGAGGQETQYF
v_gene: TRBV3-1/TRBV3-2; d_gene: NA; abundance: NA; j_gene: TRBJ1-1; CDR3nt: TGTGCCAGCAGCCTTGACAGGTTTGGAACTGAAGCTTTCTTT; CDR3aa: CASSLDRFGTEAFF
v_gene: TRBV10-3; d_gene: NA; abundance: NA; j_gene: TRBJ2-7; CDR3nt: TGTGCCATCAGTGAGCCGGAACCGGGACACTCCCAGTACTTC; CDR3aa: CAISEPEPGHSQYF
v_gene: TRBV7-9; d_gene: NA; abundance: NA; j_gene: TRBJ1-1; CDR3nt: TGTGCCAGCACCGGGAGGGGCTTCCGGGGAGGCACTGAAGCTTTCTTT; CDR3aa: CASTGRGFRGGTEAFF
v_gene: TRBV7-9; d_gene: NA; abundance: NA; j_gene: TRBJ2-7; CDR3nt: TGTGCCAGCAGCCGAGGACAGTTCGGCTACGAGCAGTACTTC; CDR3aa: CASSRGQFGYEQYF
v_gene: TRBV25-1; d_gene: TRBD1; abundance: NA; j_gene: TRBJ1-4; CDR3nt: TGTGCCAGCAGTGAATTGGGCAGGGGGGACGAAAAACTGTTTTTT; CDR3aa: CASSELGRGDEKLFF
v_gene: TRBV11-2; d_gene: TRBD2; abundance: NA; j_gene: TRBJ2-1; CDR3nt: TGTGCCAGCAGCCCCGTTAGGCGGGGGGGCAGGGATGAGCAGTTCTTC; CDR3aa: CASSPVRRGGRDEQFF
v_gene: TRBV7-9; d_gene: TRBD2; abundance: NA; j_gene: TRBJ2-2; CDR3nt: TGTGCCAGCAACGCTAGACTAGCGGGAGCCCCCGGGGAGCTGTTTTTT; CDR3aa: CASNARLAGAPGELFF
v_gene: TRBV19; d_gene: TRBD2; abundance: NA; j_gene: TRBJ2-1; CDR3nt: TGTGCCAGTAGTATCTTAGCGGGAGATCGGAATGAGCAGTTCTTC; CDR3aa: CASSILAGDRNEQFF
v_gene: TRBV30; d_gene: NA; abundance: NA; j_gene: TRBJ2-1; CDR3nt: TGTGCCTGGAGTCCTGGGGCCTCCACTGAGCAGTTCTTC; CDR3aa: CAWSPGASTEQFF
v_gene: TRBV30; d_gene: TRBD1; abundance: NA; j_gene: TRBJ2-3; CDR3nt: TGTGCCTGGAGTCATACAGGGGAATTTAAAGATACGCAGTATTTT; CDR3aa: CAWSHTGEFKDTQYF
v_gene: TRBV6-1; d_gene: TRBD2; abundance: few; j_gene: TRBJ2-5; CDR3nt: TGTGCCAGCAGTGAAGTTGCGGGGGCTAGCGGGGGCCTAGCGGAGACCCAGTACTTC; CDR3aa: CASSEVAGASGGLAETQYF
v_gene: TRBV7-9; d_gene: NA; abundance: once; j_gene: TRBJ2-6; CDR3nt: TGTGCCAGCACTGTCCTCAGGGCGGAAAGAGTCTCTGGGGCCAACGTCCTGACTTTC; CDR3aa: CASTVLRAERVSGANVLTF
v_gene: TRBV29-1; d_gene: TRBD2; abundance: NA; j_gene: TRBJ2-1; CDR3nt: TGCAGCGTTGAACGGACTAGCGGCTACTACAATGAGCAGTTCTTC; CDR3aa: CSVERTSGYYNEQFF
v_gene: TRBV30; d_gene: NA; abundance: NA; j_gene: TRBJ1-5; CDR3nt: TGTGCCTGGAGTGTACCGGGCAGGGTCAATCAGCCCCAGCATTTT; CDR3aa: CAWSVPGRVNQPQHF
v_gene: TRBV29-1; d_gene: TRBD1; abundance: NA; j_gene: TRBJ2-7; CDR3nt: TGCAGCGTTGAAGGGGGACAGGGGGGGTACGAGCAGTACTTC; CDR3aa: CSVEGGQGGYEQYF
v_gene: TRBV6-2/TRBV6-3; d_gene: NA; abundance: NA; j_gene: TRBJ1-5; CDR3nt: TGTGCCAGCAGTTACGAGGGAGTAGGCAATCAGCCCCAGCATTTT; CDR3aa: CASSYEGVGNQPQHF
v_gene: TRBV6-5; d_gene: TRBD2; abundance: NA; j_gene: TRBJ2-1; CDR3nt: TGTGCCAGCAGAGCGGGAGGTAGCAATGAGCAGTTCTTC; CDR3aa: CASRAGGSNEQFF
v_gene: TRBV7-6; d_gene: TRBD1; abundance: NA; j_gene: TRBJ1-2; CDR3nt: TGTGCCAGCAGCTTAGGTGGGACAGGGGGCAAAGATGGCTACACCTTC; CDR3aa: CASSLGGTGGKDGYTF
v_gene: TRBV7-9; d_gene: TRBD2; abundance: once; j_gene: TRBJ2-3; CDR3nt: TGTGCCAGCAGCTTCGTTGCGGGGGGCACAGATACGCAGTATTTT; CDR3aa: CASSFVAGGTDTQYF
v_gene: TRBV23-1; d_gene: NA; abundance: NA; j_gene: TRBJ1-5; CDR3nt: TGCGCCAGCAGTCAATCGATCCCAGGGCATCAGCCCCAGCATTTT; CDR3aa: CASSQSIPGHQPQHF
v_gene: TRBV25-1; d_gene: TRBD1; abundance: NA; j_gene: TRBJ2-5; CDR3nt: TGTGCCAGCAGTGATCCCGGGACAGGGGAAACCCAGTACTTC; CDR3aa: CASSDPGTGETQYF
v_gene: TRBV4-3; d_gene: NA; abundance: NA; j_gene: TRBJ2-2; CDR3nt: TGCGCCAGCAGCTCAAACTTAAACACCGGGGAGCTGTTTTTT; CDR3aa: CASSSNLNTGELFF
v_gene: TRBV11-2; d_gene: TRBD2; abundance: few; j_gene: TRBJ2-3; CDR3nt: TGTGCCAGCAGCCAACTAGCGGGAGAAACAGATACGCAGTATTTT; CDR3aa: CASSQLAGETDTQYF
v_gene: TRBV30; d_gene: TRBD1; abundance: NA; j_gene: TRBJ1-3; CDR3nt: TGTGCCTGGACGACAGGGGGCGGAAACACCATATATTTT; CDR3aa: CAWTTGGGNTIYF
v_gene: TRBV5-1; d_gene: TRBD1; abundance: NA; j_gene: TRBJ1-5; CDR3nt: TGCGCCAGCAGACCTGAGACAGGGTTCAATCAGCCCCAGCATTTT; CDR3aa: CASRPETGFNQPQHF
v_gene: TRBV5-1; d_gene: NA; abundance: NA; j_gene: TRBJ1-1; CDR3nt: TGCGCCAGCAGCTCGGAGACGGTGAACACTGAAGCTTTCTTT; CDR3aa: CASSSETVNTEAFF
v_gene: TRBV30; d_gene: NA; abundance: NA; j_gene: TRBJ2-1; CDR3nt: TGTGCCTGGAGTGTCGCGGGGAACAATGAGCAGTTCTTC; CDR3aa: CAWSVAGNNEQFF
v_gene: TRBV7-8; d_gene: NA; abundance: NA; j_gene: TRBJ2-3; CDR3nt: TGTGCCAGCAGCTTAGCTGGGGGGACAGATACGCAGTATTTT; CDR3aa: CASSLAGGTDTQYF
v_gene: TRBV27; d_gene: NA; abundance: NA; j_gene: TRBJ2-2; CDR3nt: TGTGCCAGCAGGTCCACGAACACCGGGGAGCTGTTTTTT; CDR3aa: CASRSTNTGELFF
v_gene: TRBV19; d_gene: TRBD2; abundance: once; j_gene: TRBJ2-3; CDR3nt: TGTGCCAGTACCGTATCCGGGGGGGACACAGATACGCAGTATTTT; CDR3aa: CASTVSGGDTDTQYF
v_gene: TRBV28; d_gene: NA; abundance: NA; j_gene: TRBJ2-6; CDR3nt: TGTGCCAGCAGTCCGAGGGCGGCCCTCAGCTCTGGGGCCAACGTCCTGACTTTC; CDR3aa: CASSPRAALSSGANVLTF
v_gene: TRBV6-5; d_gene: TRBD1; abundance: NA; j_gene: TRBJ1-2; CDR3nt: TGTGCCAGCAGGGTATTCGCCAGGGGGCCTGGCTACACCTTC; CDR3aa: CASRVFARGPGYTF
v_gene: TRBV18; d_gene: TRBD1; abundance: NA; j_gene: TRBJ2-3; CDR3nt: TGTGCCAGCTCACCACCGACAGGGGGGGCAGATACGCAGTATTTT; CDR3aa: CASSPPTGGADTQYF
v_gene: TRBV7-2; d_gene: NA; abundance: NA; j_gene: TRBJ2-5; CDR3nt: TGTGCCAGCAGCAGCGGCCAGGGGGGCCAAGAGACCCAGTACTTC; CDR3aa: CASSSGQGGQETQYF
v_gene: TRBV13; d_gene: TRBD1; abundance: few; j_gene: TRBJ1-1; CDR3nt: TGTGCCAGCAGCTTAGGAGGGGGACAGGCAGCGATGAACACTGAAGCTTTCTTT; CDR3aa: CASSLGGGQAAMNTEAFF
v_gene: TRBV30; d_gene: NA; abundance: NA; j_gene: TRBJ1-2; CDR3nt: TGTGCCTGTCCCCGTGCGGAAACTAACTATGGCTACACCTTC; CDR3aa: CACPRAETNYGYTF
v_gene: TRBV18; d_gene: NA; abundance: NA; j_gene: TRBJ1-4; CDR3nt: TGTGCCAGCTCACTTCTTGCGGAGGGGGAAAAACTGTTTTTT; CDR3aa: CASSLLAEGEKLFF
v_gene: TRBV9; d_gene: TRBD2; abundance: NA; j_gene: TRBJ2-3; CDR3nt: TGTGCCAGCAGCGTAGGCGGGGGGGCAAATACGCAGTATTTT; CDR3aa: CASSVGGGANTQYF
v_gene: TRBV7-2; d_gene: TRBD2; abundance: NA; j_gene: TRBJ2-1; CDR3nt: TGTGCCAGCAGCTTATCGACTAGCCGCAATGAGCAGTTCTTC; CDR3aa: CASSLSTSRNEQFF
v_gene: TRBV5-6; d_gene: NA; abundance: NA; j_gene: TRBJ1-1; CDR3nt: TGTGCCAGCAGCTTGTATAATCCGGACACTGAAGCTTTCTTT; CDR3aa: CASSLYNPDTEAFF
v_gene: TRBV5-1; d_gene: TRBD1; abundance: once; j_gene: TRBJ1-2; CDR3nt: TGCGCCAGCAGCGCACAGGGGGCAGCTAACTATGGCTACACCTTC; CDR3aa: CASSAQGAANYGYTF
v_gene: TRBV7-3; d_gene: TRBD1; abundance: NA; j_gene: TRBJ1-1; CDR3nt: TGTGCCAGCAGCGCGAACGAGGGGGCGTCGGCTTTCTTT; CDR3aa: CASSANEGASAFF
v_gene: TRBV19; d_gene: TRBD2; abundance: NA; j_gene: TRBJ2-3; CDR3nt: TGTGCCAGTACTGGGCTAGCGGGGACAGATACGCAGTATTTT; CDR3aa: CASTGLAGTDTQYF
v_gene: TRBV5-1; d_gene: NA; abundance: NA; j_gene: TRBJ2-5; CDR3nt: TGCGCCAGCAGCGTGCAATTGGGGGGAGAGACCCAGTACTTC; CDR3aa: CASSVQLGGETQYF
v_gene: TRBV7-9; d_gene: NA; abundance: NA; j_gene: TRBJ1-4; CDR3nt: TGTGCCAGCAGCGAGACACAGGGTTGGGAAGAAAAACTGTTTTTT; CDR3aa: CASSETQGWEEKLFF
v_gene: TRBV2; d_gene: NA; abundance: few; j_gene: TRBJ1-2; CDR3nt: TGTGCCAGCAGTGACCCGGGAGGGGAAGGCTACACCTTC; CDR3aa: CASSDPGGEGYTF
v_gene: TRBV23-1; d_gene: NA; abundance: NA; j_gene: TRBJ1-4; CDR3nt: TGCGCCAGCAGTCAATCGAAGGAAATGGCCTTTCTGATGGGGCCCATATCTGCAAAACTGTTTTTT; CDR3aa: CASSQSKEMAFLMGPISAKLFF
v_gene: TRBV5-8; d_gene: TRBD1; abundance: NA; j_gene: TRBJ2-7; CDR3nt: TGTGCCAGCAGCTTATGGACAGGGGGCCACGAGCAGTACTTC; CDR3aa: CASSLWTGGHEQYF
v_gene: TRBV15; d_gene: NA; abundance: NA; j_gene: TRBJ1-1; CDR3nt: TGTGCCACCAGCAGACAGGGGAGCACTGAAGCTTTCTTT; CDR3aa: CATSRQGSTEAFF
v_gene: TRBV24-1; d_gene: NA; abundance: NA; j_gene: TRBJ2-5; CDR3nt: TGTGCCACCAGTGGAGGTCGCGAGACCCAGTACTTC; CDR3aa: CATSGGRETQYF
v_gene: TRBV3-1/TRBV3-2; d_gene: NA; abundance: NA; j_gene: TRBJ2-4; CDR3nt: TGTGCCAGCAGCGAAGGTAGCTTC; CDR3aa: CASSEGSF